The sequence of this TCR beta chain was determined in a study of shared clonotypes between healthy human individuals. About the study: Donors had three CD4 naive, three CD4 memory, two CD8 naive and one CD8 memory plate apiece.

Healthy adults negative for HIV, lacking recent acute infections or vaccinations, served as donors. CD8 memory merged CD45RO+ with CCR7-negative CD45RA+ TemRA cells. V lost 6 bases, J lost 6 bases, and 12 bases lay in between. The CDR3 runs to 12 residues. Germline CDR1 MNHEY, CDR2 SMNVEV (reference sequence). The authors ran the assay at deep level. Here immunoSEQ multiplex PCR was the method, and the copy in TCRdb shows in-frame clones only, minus some. The sample lists 300,000 to 400,000 clones; around nine tenths were seen once. What was sequenced was memory CD8+ T cells sorted from blood. Subset of the sample: CD45RO+ cells pooled with CCR7-negative TemRA cells. The chain couples TRBV27 to TRBJ2-7, with D maybe TRBD1 (6 bases). The TCR sequence derives from a man between 18 and 29 years old in good health. DNA for the CDR3: TGTGCCAGCAGCCCGGGACAAAGCGAGCAGTACTTC. It encodes CASSPGQSEQYF.